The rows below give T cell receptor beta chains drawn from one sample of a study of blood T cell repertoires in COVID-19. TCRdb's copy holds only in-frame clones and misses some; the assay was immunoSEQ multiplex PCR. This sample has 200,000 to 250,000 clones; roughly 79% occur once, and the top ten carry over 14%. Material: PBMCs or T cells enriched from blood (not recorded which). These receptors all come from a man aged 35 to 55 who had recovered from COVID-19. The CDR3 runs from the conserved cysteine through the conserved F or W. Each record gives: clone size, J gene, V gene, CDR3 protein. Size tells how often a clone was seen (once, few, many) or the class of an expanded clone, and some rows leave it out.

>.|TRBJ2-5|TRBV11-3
CASSGLAGGTQYF
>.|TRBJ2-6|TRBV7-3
CASSFGSSGANVLTF
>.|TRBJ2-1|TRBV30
CAWSVRTTSSYNEQFF
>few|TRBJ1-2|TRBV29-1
CSVAWGREEGYTF
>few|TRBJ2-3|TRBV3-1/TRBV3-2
CASSPPRGWRVHTDTQYF
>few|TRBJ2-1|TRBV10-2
CATSRGSSYNEQFF
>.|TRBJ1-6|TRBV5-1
CASSLTQGAGSPLHF
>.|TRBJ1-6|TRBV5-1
CASSLAGGQYSPLHF
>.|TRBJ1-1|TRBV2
CASSVRGNTEAFF
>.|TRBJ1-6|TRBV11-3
CASSPTGQGDNSPLHF
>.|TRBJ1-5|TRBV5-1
CASSEGGASNQPQHF
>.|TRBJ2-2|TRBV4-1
CASSPRTQATGELFF
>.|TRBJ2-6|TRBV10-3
CAISPDETGSGANVLTF
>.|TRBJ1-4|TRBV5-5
CASSLLKGEGEKLFF
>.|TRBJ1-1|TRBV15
CATSIPGQGTEAFF
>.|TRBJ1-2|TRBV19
CASSIEASYGYTF
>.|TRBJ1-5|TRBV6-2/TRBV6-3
CASSYAWDRGNQPQHF
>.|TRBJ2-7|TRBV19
CASRDREYEQYF
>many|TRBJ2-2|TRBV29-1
CSVEGDRVTGELFF
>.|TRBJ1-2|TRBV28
CASTLGGRDSNYGYTF
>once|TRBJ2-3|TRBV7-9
CASSLTGGTDTQYF
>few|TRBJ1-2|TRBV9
CASSASSGGYGYTF
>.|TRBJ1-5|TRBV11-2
CASSPNDRGIDQPQHF
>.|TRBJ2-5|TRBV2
CASSPQSSSGETQYF
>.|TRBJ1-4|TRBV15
CATSRDYFTGGGSEEKLFF
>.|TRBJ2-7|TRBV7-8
CASSPTGGWRPYEQYF